This T cell receptor beta chain was sequenced during a study of cytomegalovirus exposure and HLA in healthy donors. The CDR3 has 14 amino acids. V lost 7 bases and J lost 2, with 11 bases in between. The germline gives CDR1 SNHLY, CDR2 FYNNEI. It was with 60 Vbeta and 13 Jbeta primers that the PCR ran. Only in-frame clones appear in the TCRdb table, and some are missing; sequencing was by immunoSEQ multiplex PCR. Here the sample spans 250,000 to 350,000 clones, approximately 70% being singletons. As to this clone: Its antigen is not known.

Study observations and caveats: Researchers reported that three CMV-associated chains were confirmed in vitro as CMV antigen-specific. A further, later analysis showed that HLA-associated TCR beta chains (compared with equally common others) were more clonally expanded.

The receptor was derived from a female donor in good health and CMV-seronegative. The chain uses TRBV2 and TRBJ2-2, with D possibly matching TRBD2 (5 bases). Sequenced sample: PBMCs. CDR3 amino acids: CASKREFNTGELFF. The CDR3 DNA reads as TGTGCCAGCAAGAGGGAGTTCAACACCGGGGAGCTGTTTTTT.